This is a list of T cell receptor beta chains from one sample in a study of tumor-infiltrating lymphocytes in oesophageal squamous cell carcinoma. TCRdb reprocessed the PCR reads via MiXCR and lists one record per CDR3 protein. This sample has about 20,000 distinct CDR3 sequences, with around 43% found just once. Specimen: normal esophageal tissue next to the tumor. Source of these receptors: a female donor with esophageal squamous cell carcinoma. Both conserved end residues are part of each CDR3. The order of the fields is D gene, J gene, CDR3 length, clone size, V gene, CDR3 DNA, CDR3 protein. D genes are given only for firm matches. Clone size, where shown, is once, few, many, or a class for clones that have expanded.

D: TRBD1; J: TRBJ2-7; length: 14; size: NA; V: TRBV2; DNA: TGTGCCAACGCCAAGGACAGGGGGTTTCACGAGCAGTACTTC; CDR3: CANAKDRGFHEQYF
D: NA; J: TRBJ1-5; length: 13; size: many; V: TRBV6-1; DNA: TGTGCCAGCAGTCTCGTTTCCCATCAGCCCCAGCATTTT; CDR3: CASSLVSHQPQHF
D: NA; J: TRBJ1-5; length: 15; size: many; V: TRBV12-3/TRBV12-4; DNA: TGTGCCAGCAGTTTGCGTAGGGGGGTCGCGCAGCCCCAGCATTTT; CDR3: CASSLRRGVAQPQHF
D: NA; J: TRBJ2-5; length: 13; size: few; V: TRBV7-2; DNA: TGTGCCAGCAGCTTCGGCGATCCAGAGACCCAGTACTTC; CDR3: CASSFGDPETQYF
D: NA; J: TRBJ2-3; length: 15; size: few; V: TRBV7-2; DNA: TGTGCCAGCACAGGCAGGCGGGGTCGCACAGATACGCAGTATTTT; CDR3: CASTGRRGRTDTQYF
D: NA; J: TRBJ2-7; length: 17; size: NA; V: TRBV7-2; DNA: TGTGCCAGCAGCCGTAATTATCGGTCTGCGGAGCACTACGAGCAGTACTTC; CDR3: CASSRNYRSAEHYEQYF
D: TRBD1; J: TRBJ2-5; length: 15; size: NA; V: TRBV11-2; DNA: TGTGCCAGCAGCCCCTCCTGGACAGGCCAAGAGACCCAGTACTTC; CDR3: CASSPSWTGQETQYF
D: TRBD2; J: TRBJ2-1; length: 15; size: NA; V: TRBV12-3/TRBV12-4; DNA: TGTGCCAGCAGCCAAGGGACTAGCGGGAGCGTCGAGCAGTTCTTC; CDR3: CASSQGTSGSVEQFF
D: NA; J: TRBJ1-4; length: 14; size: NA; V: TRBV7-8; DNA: TGTGCCAGCAGCTTAGGAGGGGGGAGGCAAAAACTGTTTTTT; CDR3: CASSLGGGRQKLFF
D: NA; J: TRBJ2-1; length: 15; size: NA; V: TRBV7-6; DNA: TGTGCCAGCAGCTTAGTTCCGGGGAGTTCCTACGAGCAGTTCTTC; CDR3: CASSLVPGSSYEQFF
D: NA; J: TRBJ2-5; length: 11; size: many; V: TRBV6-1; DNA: TGTGCCAGCACCATCGGGGAGACCCAGTACTTC; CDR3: CASTIGETQYF
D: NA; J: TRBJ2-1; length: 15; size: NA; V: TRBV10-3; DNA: TGTGCCATCAGTGACGTGAGGGCCTCTGGCAATGAGCAGTTCTTC; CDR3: CAISDVRASGNEQFF
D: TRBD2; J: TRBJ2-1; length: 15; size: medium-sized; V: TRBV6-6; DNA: TGTGCCAGCAGTTACCTCCGGGGGGGCGGCGATGAGCAGTTCTTC; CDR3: CASSYLRGGGDEQFF
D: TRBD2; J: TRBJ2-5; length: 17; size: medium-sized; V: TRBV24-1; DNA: TGTGCCACCAGTGCTCCACCGGGAGGGAGGAGAGGAGAGACCCAGTACTTC; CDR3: CATSAPPGGRRGETQYF
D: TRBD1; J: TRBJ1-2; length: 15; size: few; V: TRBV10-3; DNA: TGTGCCATCAGTGTTAAAGACAGGGACAACTATGGCTACACCTTC; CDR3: CAISVKDRDNYGYTF
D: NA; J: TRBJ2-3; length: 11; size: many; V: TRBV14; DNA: TGTGCCAGCAGCCAGGTAGATACGCAGTATTTT; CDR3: CASSQVDTQYF
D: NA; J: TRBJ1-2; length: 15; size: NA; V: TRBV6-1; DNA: TGTGCCAGCGTACCCCTGGGCCGGGGACCTTCTGGCAACACCTTC; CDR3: CASVPLGRGPSGNTF
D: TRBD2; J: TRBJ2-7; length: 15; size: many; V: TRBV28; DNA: TGTGCCAGCATGCTCGGACTAGCGCCCTCCTACGAGCAGTACTTC; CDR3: CASMLGLAPSYEQYF
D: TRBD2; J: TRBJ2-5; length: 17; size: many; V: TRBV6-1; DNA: TGTGCCAGCAGTGAAAACCCAGTAGCGGGGTTTCAAGAGACCCAGTACTTC; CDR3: CASSENPVAGFQETQYF
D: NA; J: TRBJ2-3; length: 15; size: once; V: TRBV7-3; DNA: TGTGCCAGCAGCCCTATCGGGACGAGCACAGATACGCAGTATTTT; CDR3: CASSPIGTSTDTQYF
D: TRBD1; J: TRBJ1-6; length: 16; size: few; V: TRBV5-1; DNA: TGCGCCAGCAGCTTGGGGGACAGGGGGCTCTCTTCACCCCTCCACTTT; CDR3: CASSLGDRGLSSPLHF
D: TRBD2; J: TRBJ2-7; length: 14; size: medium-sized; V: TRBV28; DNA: TGTGCCAGCAGTCGGACTAGCGGATCCTACGAGCAGTACTTC; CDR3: CASSRTSGSYEQYF
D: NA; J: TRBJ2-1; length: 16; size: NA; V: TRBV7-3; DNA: TGTGCCAGCAGCCCCTACACTAGCAGTAAAGTCAATGAGCAGTTCTTC; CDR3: CASSPYTSSKVNEQFF
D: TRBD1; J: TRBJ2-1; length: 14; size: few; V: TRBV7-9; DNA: TGTGCCAGCAGCTTAACCCAGGGGGAAAATGAGCAGTTCTTC; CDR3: CASSLTQGENEQFF
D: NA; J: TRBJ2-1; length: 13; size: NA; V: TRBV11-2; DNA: TGCGCCAGCAGCTTAGAACTCGCCGATGAGCAGTTCTTC; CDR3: CASSLELADEQFF
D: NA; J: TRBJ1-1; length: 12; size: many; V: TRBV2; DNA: TGTGCCAGCAGTTTCACAGGGACTGAAGCTTTCTTT; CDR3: CASSFTGTEAFF